The 6 T cell receptor beta chains below were found in one sample sequenced in a study of T cells in Graves' hyperthyroidism and ophthalmopathy. Amplified regions were TCR beta CDR3 sequences from RNA transcripts. The primer set for the first-round RT-PCR of the TCR CDR3 was HTBI. TCRdb ran MiXCR on the multiplex PCR reads and lists one entry per CDR3 protein. This sample has approximately 370,000 distinct CDR3 sequences, with 15% found just once. The specimen sequenced was blood. All receptors come from a woman aged 30 to 39 with Graves' hyperthyroidism.

The V gene is TRBV28, the J gene TRBJ1-2; TRBD1 is a possible D gene (5 bases). The CDR3 totals 13 residues. V shed 7 bases and J shed 9 bases, with 18 bases lying between them. Germline CDR1 is MDHEN and CDR2 is SYDVKM. In DNA form, the CDR3 reads TGTGCCAGCAACCCCAGAGGGGCGGGGAGCTACACCTTC. It encodes CASNPRGAGSYTF.

The chain combines TRBV6-1 with TRBJ2-1; no reliable D call. This CDR3 region has 13 residues. The germline gives CDR1 MNHNS, CDR2 SASEGT. V was pared by 4 bases and J by 9 bases, with 13 bases between. CDR3: CASSGRTSSEQFF. The CDR3 region has the DNA TGTGCCAGCAGTGGCCGGACGAGTAGTGAGCAGTTCTTC.

This clonotype has ten or more counts. V is TRBV28 and J is TRBJ2-1, with D possibly matching TRBD1 (5 bases). With 6 bases removed from V and 6 bases from J, the gap between germline ends came to 18 bases. The germline CDR1 and CDR2 sequences are MDHEN and SYDVKM. The CDR3 covers 15 residues. CDR3 region: CASRPPNRFGNEQFF. The CDR3 DNA reads as TGTGCCAGCAGGCCGCCAAACAGGTTTGGCAATGAGCAGTTCTTC.

This clonotype was seen repeatedly, ten times or more. V is TRBV11-1 and J is TRBJ2-1, with D possibly matching TRBD2 (5 bases). V lost 4 bases and J 0 bases, leaving 10 bases between the germline ends. The germline gives CDR1 SGHAT, CDR2 FQDESV (reference sequence). The CDR3 totals 15 residues. Here the CDR3 DNA reads TGTGCCAGCAGCTCGACCGGGGACTCCTACAATGAGCAGTTCTTC. Its protein product is CASSSTGDSYNEQFF.

V is TRBV10-3 and J is TRBJ2-1; perhaps D is TRBD1 or TRBD2 (6 bases each). The CDR3 runs 15 residues. V gave up 0 bases and J gave up 9 bases, with 15 bases separating them. Germline lookup yields CDR1 ENHRY and CDR2 SYGVKD. The CDR3 reads CAISESKRGRGEQFF. The DNA for the CDR3 is TGTGCCATCAGTGAGTCGAAACGGGGGCGGGGTGAGCAGTTCTTC.

The genes are TRBV29-1 and TRBJ1-2; the match to TRBD1 covers 12 bases. Trimming removed 7 bases from V and 8 bases from J; junction bases left unmatched: 5. This CDR3 is built from 12 residues. Germline V gene lookup returns CDR1 SQVTM and CDR2 ANQGSEA. The CDR3 region has the DNA TGCAGCGGGGGACAGGGGGCGAGGGGCTACACCTTC. Protein: CSGGQGARGYTF.